This T cell receptor (beta chain) was found in a study of T cell responses to AZD1222 COVID-19 vaccine. Study-wide results and caveats: None of the repertoires were sampled until the peak T cell response had passed. With dominance at 160-218 and 743-854, vaccine-associated CD4 TCRs spanned spike. It should be noted that donors were predominantly white British and more often female, and clonal diversity was possibly underestimated. An increase in Spike-specific TCR breadth and depth was observed after two AZD1222 doses.

The repertoire was sequenced with immunoSEQ multiplex PCR; TCRdb's copy has only in-frame clones and lacks some. Found here are over 85,000 clones, more than 70% of them singletons; the top ten hold approximately 5.3%. The V and J ends lost 6 bases and 5 bases, in that order; junction bases with no gene match: 14. This CDR3 contains 16 residues. CDR1 is SGHTA and CDR2 is FQGNSA in the germline V gene. To note about this clone: Its antigen is as yet unknown.

The V call is TRBV7-2, the J call TRBJ2-5, with TRBD2 identical over 8 bases. This clonotype was sampled from an adult who received the AZD1222 COVID-19 vaccine. Sample: peripheral blood, taken 28 days after the second AZD1222 dose. The CDR3 DNA reads as TGTGCCAGCAGAGTCAGTCCGGGACTAGGGTGGGAGACCCAGTACTTC. Residues: CASRVSPGLGWETQYF.